The clone carrying this T cell receptor (beta chain) was recorded once. What it binds is unknown. These data come from a study of shared clonotypes between healthy human individuals. Study conclusions and caveats: The study found about 5% of naive CD4 clonotypes shared across a handful of donors.

This CDR3 comprises 15 residues. V lost 7 bases to trimming and J lost 2 bases, with 18 bases between them. CDR1 is LNHDA, CDR2 SQIVND, per germline (reference sequence). Assay: immunoSEQ multiplex PCR; the TCRdb copy retains only in-frame clones and omits some. Seen here are millions of clones, more than 85% observed once, and the top ten hold 0.39%. This TCR was sampled from a young man in good health. Some clones in this sample may be carry-over from other donors' samples. The sample taken for sequencing was naive CD4+ T cells from PBMCs. This sample's subset: CD45RA+ positively selected. The V call is TRBV19, the J call TRBJ2-7, with TRBD1 as a possible D gene (5 bases). The CDR3 bases are TGTGCCAGTACCCCAGGGTCCATTTGGACCTACGAGCAGTACTTC. Translating gives CASTPGSIWTYEQYF.